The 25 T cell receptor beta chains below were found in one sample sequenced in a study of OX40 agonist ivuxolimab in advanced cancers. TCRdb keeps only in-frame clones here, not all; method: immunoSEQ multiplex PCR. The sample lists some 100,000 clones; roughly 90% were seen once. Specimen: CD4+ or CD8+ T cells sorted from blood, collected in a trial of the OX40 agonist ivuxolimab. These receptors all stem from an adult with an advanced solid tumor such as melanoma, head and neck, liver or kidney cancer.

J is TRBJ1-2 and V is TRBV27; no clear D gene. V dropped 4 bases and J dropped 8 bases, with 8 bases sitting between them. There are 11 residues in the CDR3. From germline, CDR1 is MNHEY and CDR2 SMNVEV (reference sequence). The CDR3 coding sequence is TGTGCCAGCAGTTCCGGGGAAGGCTACACCTTC. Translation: CASSSGEGYTF.

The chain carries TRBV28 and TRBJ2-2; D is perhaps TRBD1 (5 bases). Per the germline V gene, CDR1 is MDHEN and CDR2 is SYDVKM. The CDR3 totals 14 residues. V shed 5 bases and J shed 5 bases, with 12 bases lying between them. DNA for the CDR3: TGTGCCAGCAGTCCTTCTAAGGGGACCGGGGAGCTGTTTTTT. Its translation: CASSPSKGTGELFF. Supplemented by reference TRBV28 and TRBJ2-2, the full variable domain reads DVKVTQSSRYLVKRTGEKVFLECVQDMDHENMFWYRQDPGLGLRLIYFSYDVKMKEKGDIPEGYSVSREKKERFSLILESASTNQTSMYLCASSPSKGTGELFFGEGSRLTVL.

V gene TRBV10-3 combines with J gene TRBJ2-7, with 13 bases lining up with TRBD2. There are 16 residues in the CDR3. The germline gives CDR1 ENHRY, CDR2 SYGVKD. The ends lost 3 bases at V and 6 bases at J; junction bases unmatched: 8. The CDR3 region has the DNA TGTGCCATCAGTGACCTTACTAGCGGGGGGGCCGTCGAGCAGTACTTC. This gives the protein CAISDLTSGGAVEQYF.

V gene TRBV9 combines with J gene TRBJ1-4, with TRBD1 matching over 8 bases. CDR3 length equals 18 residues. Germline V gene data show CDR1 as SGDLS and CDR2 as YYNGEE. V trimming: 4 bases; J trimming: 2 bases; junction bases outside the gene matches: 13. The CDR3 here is CASSPQAGGASTNEKLFF. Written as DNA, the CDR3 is TGTGCCAGCAGCCCCCAGGCAGGGGGCGCAAGCACTAATGAAAAACTGTTTTTT.

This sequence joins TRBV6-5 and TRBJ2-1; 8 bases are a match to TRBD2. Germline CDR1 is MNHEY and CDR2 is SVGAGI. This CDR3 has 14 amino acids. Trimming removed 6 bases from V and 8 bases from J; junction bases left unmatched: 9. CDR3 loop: CASSPGGVGDEQFF. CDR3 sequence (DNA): TGTGCCAGCAGCCCGGGGGGGGTTGGCGATGAGCAGTTCTTC.

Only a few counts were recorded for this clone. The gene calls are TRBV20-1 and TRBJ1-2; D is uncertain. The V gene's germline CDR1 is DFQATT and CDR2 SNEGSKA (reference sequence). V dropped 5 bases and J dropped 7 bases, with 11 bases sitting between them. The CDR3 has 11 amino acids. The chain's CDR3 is CSAPWEVGYTF. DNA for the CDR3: TGCAGTGCTCCATGGGAGGTTGGCTACACCTTC.

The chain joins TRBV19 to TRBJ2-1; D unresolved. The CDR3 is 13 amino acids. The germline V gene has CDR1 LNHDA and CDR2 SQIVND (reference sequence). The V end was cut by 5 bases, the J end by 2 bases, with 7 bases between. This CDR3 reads CASSSRTYNEQFF. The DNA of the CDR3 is TGTGCCAGTAGTTCCCGAACCTACAATGAGCAGTTCTTC.

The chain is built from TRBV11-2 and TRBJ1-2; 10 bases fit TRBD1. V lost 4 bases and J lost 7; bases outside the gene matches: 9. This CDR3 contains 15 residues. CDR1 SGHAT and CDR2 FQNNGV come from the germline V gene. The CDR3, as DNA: TGTGCCAGCAGCTCCGAGGGTGGGACAGGGGTTGGCTACACCTTC. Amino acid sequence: CASSSEGGTGVGYTF.

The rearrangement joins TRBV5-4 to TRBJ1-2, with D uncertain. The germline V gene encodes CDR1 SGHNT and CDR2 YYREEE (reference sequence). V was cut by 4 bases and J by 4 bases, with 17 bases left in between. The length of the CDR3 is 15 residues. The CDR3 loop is CASSPGNTISYGYTF. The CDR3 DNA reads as TGTGCCAGCAGCCCAGGAAATACAATTTCCTATGGCTACACCTTC. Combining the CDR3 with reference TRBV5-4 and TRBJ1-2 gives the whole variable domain ETGVTQSPTHLIKTRGQQVTLRCSSQSGHNTVSWYQQALGQGPQFIFQYYREEENGRGNFPPRFSGLQFPNYSSELNVNALELDDSALYLCASSPGNTISYGYTFGSGTRLTVV.

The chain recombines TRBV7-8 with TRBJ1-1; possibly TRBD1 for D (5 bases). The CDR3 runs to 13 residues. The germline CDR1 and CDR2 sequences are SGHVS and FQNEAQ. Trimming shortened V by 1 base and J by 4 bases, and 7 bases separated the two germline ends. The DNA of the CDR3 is TGTGCCAGCAGCTTAGGACAGACCACTGAAGCTTTCTTT. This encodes CASSLGQTTEAFF.

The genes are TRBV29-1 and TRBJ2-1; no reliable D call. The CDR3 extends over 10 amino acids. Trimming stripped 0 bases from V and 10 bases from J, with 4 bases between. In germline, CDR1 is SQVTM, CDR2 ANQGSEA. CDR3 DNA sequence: TGCAGCGTTGAAGAAGGGGAGCAGTTCTTC. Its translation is CSVEEGEQFF.

The CDR3 here is CAWTQSRGILNYGYTF. The CDR3 DNA is TGTGCCTGGACCCAGTCCAGAGGGATTCTTAACTATGGCTACACCTTC. The genes are TRBV30 and TRBJ1-2; D remains unclear. Germline-derived CDR1 and CDR2 are GTSNPN and SVGIG (reference sequence). V lost 4 bases and J lost 1, with 19 bases in between. The CDR3 covers 16 residues. Supplemented by reference TRBV30 and TRBJ1-2, the full variable domain reads SQTIHQWPATLVQPVGSPLSLECTVEGTSNPNLYWYRQAAGRGLQLLFYSVGIGQISSEVPQNLSASRPQDRQFILSSKKLLLSDSGFYLCAWTQSRGILNYGYTFGSGTRLTVV.

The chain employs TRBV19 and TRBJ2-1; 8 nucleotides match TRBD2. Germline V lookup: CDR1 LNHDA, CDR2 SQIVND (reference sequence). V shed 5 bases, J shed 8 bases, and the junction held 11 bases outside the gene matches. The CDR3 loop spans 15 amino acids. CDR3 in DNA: TGTGCCAGTAGTCTCAAGGGGCGGGGGGCCGATGAGCAGTTCTTC. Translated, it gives CASSLKGRGADEQFF.

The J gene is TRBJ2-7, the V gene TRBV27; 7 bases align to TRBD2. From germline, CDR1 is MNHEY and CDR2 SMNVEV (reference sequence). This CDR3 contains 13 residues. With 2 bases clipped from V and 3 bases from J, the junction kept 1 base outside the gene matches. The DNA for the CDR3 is TGTGCCAGCAGTTTAGGGAGGGTCTACGAGCAGTACTTC. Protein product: CASSLGRVYEQYF.

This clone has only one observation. CDR3 residues: CASSTSGGYNEQFF. The CDR3 DNA sequence: TGTGCCAGCAGCACTAGCGGGGGCTACAATGAGCAGTTCTTC. The chain employs TRBV6-6 and TRBJ2-1, with 11 bases aligning to TRBD2. This CDR3 has 14 amino acids. Germline V gene lookup returns CDR1 MNHNY and CDR2 SVGAGI (reference sequence). J was trimmed by 3 bases and V by 6 bases; bases with no gene match: 1.

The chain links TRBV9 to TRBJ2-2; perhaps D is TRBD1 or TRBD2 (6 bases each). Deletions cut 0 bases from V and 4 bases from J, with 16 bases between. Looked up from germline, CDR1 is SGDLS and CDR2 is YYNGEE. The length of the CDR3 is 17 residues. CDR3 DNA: TGTGCCAGCAGCGTAGTGGGGGGCGGAACCACCACCGGGGAGCTGTTTTTT. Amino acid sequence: CASSVVGGGTTTGELFF.

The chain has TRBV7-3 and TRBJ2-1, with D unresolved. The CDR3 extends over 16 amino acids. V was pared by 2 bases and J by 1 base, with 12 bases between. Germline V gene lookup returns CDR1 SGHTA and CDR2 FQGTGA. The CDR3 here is CASSLLRGNSYNEQFF. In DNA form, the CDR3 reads TGTGCCAGCAGCTTACTTCGCGGTAATTCCTACAATGAGCAGTTCTTC.

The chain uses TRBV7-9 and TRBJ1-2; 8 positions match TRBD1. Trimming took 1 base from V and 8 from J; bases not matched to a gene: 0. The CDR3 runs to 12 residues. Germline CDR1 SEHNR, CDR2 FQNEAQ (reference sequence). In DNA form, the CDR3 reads TGTGCCAGCAGCTTAGACAGGGGGGGCTACACCTTC. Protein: CASSLDRGGYTF.

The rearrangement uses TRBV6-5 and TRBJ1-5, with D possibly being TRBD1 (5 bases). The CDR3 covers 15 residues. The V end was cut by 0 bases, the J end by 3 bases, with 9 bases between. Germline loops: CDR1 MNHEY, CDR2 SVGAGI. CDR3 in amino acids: CASSYSGRTNQPQHF. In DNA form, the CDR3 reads TGTGCCAGCAGTTACTCGGGACGGACCAATCAGCCCCAGCATTTT.

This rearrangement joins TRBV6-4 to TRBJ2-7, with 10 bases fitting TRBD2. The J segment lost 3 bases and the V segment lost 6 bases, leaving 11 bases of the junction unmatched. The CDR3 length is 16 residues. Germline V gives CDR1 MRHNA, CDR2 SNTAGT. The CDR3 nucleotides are TGTGCCAGCAGGCTAGCGGGGGTCCGAGGGCGCTACGAGCAGTACTTC. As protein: CASRLAGVRGRYEQYF.

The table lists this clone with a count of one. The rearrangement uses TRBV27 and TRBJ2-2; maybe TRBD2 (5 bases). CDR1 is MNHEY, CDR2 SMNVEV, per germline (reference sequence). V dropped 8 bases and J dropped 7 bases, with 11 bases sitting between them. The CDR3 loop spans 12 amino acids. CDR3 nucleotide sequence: TGTGCCAGCGGGCTAGCTAGCGGGGAGCTGTTTTTT. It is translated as CASGLASGELFF.

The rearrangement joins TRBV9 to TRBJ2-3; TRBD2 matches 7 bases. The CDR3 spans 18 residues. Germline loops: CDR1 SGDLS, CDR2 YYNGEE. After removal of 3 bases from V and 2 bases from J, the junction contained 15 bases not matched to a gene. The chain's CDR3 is CASSDEDTSDGTTDTQYF. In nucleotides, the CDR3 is TGTGCCAGCAGCGATGAGGACACTAGCGATGGAACCACAGATACGCAGTATTTT.

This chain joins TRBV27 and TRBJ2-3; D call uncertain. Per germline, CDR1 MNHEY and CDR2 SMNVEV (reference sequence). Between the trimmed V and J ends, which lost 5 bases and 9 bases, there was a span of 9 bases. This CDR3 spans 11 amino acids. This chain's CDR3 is CASSLGKTQYF. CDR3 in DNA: TGTGCCAGCAGTCTAGGTAAAACGCAGTATTTT.

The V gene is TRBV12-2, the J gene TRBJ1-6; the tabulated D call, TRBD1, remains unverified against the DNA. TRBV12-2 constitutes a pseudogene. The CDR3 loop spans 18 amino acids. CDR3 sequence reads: CASRLRGSGQPYNSPLHF. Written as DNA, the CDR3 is TGTGCAAGTCGCTTAAGGGGGTCCGGACAGCCATATAATTCACCCCTCCACTTT.

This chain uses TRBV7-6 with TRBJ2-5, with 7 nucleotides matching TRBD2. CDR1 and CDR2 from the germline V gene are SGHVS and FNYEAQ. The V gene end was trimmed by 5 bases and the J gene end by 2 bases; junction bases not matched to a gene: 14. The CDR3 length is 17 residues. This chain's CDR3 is CASSPYSSGRPQETQYF. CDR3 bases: TGTGCCAGCAGCCCTTACTCTAGCGGACGCCCTCAAGAGACCCAGTACTTC.